Presented here are 5 T cell receptor beta chains from one specimen sequenced in a study of cytomegalovirus exposure and HLA in healthy donors. Clones were read by immunoSEQ multiplex PCR, and TCRdb kept only the in-frame ones, dropping some. The table includes 200,000 or so clones, around 90% detected once. Sequencing was done on a sample of PBMCs. The source is a woman between 18 and 30 years old in good health and CMV-seronegative.

This clone appeared a single time. CDR3 loop: CASSPRTTGAYGYTF. CDR3 in DNA: TGTGCCAGCAGCCCCCGAACGACAGGGGCTTATGGCTACACCTTC. The chain joins TRBV9 to TRBJ1-2; TRBD1 agrees at 8 bases. CDR1 is SGDLS, CDR2 YYNGEE, per germline. The CDR3 runs to 15 residues. V gave up 4 bases and J gave up 5 bases; unmatched junction bases: 10.

The chain is built from TRBV27 and TRBJ2-2, with TRBD2 matching over 12 bases. The germline V gene has CDR1 MNHEY and CDR2 SMNVEV (reference sequence). Losses at the gene ends were 4 bases for V and 1 base for J; bases not matched to a gene: 1. The CDR3 has 16 amino acids. This CDR3 is CASSSGLAGNTGELFF. In nucleotides, the CDR3 is TGTGCCAGCAGTTCGGGACTAGCGGGGAACACCGGGGAGCTGTTTTTT.

V is TRBV2 and J is TRBJ2-7; the match to TRBD2 covers 8 bases. Per germline, CDR1 SNHLY and CDR2 FYNNEI. With V trimmed by 7 bases and J by 0 bases, 5 bases remained unmatched. This CDR3 comprises 14 residues. CDR3 loop: CASKWGLDSYEQYF. CDR3 in DNA: TGTGCCAGCAAGTGGGGACTAGACTCCTACGAGCAGTACTTC.

J is TRBJ1-4 and V is TRBV28; D is undetermined. Germline lookup yields CDR1 MDHEN and CDR2 SYDVKM. V lost 1 base and J lost 1, with 4 bases in between. This CDR3 is built from 14 residues. For the CDR3, the DNA is TGTGCCAGCAGTTTATACAGAACTAATGAAAAACTGTTTTTT. Translation: CASSLYRTNEKLFF.

The J gene is TRBJ2-7, the V gene TRBV5-1; possible D gene TRBD1, 5 bases. Per germline, CDR1 SGHRS and CDR2 YFSETQ. CDR3 length: 12 residues. Trimming left V 4 bases short and J 11 bases short, with 16 bases between. The CDR3 bases are TGCGCCAGCAGCCCTACAGGAGAATTAGAGTACTTC. Protein product: CASSPTGELEYF.